The 8 T cell receptor beta chains given below trace back to one sample, sequenced in a study of blood T cells in healthy people across ages. A second about 7 to 12 cycle PCR used barcoded and J-beta primers. In TCRdb, the 5' RACE reads were re-called with MiXCR into one record per CDR3 protein. The sample yields 1 million to 1.2 million distinct CDR3 sequences, 30% to 40% seen once. Specimen: blood. All receptors derive from a man aged 18-30 years in good health.

This clonotype was detected a few times. The V gene is TRBV20-1, the J gene TRBJ1-5, with a weak D call TRBD1 (5 bases). The germline V gene encodes CDR1 DFQATT and CDR2 SNEGSKA (reference sequence). This CDR3 comprises 15 residues. V lost 0 bases to trimming and J lost 6 bases, with 15 bases between them. CDR3 protein: CSAREKSRGVQPQHF. The CDR3 region has the DNA TGCAGTGCTAGAGAAAAAAGTCGAGGGGTTCAGCCCCAGCATTTT.

Turning to this clonotype: A read error is possible here, since a much larger clone lies one base away. The V and J genes are TRBV29-1 and TRBJ2-7; D is unclear. Germline V lookup: CDR1 SQVTM, CDR2 ANQGSEA. The length of the CDR3 is 8 residues. Trimming left V 7 bases short and J 5 bases short, with 3 bases between. The CDR3 sequence: CSADEQYF. In nucleotides, the CDR3 is TGCAGCGCGGACGAGCAGTACTTC.

This clonotype was observed a handful of times. The chain links TRBV29-1 to TRBJ2-3, with 7 bases aligning to TRBD1. Germline V gives CDR1 SQVTM, CDR2 ANQGSEA. There are 16 residues in the CDR3. The V segment lost 4 bases and the J segment 2 bases; nucleotides outside the gene matches: 12. CDR3 in DNA: TGCAGCGTTGTCAACAGGGGCAGGGTTCCCACAGATACGCAGTATTTT. Its translation: CSVVNRGRVPTDTQYF.

This clonotype turned up a few times. The chain is built from TRBV19 and TRBJ1-1; 11 bases map to TRBD1. Trimming removed 5 bases from V and 1 base from J; junction bases left unmatched: 9. Germline V gene lookup returns CDR1 LNHDA and CDR2 SQIVND (reference sequence). The CDR3 is made up of 17 amino acids. In DNA form, the CDR3 reads TGTGCCAGTAGTGCTGGACAGGGGGCTATTCGGAACACTGAAGCTTTCTTT. The encoded protein is CASSAGQGAIRNTEAFF.

The chain joins TRBV20-1 to TRBJ2-4, with unresolved D. CDR1 and CDR2 from the germline V gene are DFQATT and SNEGSKA (reference sequence). V lost 6 bases and J lost 0, with 12 bases in between. The CDR3 consists of 14 residues. In DNA, the CDR3 is TGCAGTGCCCCGAGCCCCATAGCCAAAAACATTCAGTACTTC. As protein: CSAPSPIAKNIQYF.

V usage is TRBV24-1 and J usage is TRBJ2-3, with 7 bases identical to TRBD2. CDR3 length: 17 residues. The ends lost 0 bases at V and 2 bases at J; junction bases unmatched: 7. Germline CDR1 and CDR2: KGHDR and SFDVKD. The CDR3: CATSDLGGGSATDTQYF. The CDR3 DNA reads as TGTGCCACCAGTGATTTGGGCGGGGGATCAGCCACAGATACGCAGTATTTT.

The sample holds a few counts of this clonotype. The chain employs TRBV5-1 and TRBJ1-1; TRBD1 might be the D (5 bases). This CDR3 has 16 residues. Germline lookup yields CDR1 SGHRS and CDR2 YFSETQ. Deletions cut 1 base from V and 1 base from J, with 14 bases between. The CDR3 DNA sequence: TGCGCCAGCAGCTTGTTGGGGGTTGGGGAGAACACTGAAGCTTTCTTT. The encoded protein is CASSLLGVGENTEAFF.

This clonotype was detected only a few times. The chain employs TRBV5-1 and TRBJ1-2; a possible D gene is TRBD1 (6 bases). The CDR3 covers 13 residues. Trimming stripped 4 bases from V and 6 bases from J, with 13 bases between. The germline V gene has CDR1 SGHRS and CDR2 YFSETQ. Here the CDR3 reads CASSLRTEHGYTF. The CDR3 nucleotides read TGCGCCAGCAGCCTGCGGACAGAACATGGCTACACCTTC.